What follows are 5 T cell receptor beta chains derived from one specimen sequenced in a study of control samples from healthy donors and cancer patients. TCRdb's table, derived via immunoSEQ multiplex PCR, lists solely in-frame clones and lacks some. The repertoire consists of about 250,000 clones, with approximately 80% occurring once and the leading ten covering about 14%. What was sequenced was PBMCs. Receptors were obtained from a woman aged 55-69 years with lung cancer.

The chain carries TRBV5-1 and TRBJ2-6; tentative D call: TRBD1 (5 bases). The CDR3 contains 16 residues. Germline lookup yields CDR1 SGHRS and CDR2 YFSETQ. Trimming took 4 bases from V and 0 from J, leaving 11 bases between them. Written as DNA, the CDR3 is TGCGCCAGCAGCCCAACAGGCAGCTCTGGGGCCAACGTCCTGACTTTC. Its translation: CASSPTGSSGANVLTF.

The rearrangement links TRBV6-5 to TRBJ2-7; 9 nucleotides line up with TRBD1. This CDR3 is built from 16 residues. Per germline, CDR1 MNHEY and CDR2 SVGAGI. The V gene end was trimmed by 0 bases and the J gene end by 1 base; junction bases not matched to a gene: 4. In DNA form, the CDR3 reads TGTGCCAGCAGTTACTCGGGGACAGGGAGGTCCTACGAGCAGTACTTC. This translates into CASSYSGTGRSYEQYF.

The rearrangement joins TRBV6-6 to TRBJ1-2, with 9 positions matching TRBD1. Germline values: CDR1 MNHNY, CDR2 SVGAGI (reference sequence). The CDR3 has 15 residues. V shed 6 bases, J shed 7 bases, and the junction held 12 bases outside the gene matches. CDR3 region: CASRTIRTGVRGYTF. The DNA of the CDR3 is TGTGCCAGCAGAACTATAAGGACAGGGGTTCGTGGCTACACCTTC.

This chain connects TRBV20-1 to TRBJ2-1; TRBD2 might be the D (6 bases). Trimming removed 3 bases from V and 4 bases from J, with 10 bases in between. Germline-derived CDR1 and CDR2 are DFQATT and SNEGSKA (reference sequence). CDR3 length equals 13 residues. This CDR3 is CSASLAAYNEQFF. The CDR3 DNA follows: TGCAGTGCTAGTTTAGCGGCTTACAATGAGCAGTTCTTC.

CDR3 protein: CASSQGTGYYEQYF. CDR3 bases: TGTGCCAGCAGCCAGGGGACTGGCTACTACGAGCAGTACTTC. The genes are TRBV2 and TRBJ2-7, with D perhaps assigned TRBD1 or TRBD2 (6 bases each). The CDR3 extends over 14 amino acids. Deletions cut 6 bases from V and 3 bases from J, with 15 bases between. Germline V gives CDR1 SNHLY, CDR2 FYNNEI.